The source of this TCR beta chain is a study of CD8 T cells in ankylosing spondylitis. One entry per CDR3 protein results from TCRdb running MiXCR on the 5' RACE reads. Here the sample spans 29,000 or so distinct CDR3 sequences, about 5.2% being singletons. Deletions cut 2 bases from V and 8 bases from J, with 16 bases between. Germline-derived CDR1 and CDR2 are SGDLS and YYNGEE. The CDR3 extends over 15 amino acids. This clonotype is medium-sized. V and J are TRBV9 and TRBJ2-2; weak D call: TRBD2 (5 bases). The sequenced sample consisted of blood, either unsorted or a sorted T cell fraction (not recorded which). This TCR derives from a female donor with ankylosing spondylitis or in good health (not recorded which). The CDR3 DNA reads TGTGCCAGCAGCGTCTTGGCTAGCCTCTCGGGGGAGCTGTTTTTT. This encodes CASSVLASLSGELFF.